This T cell receptor beta chain is from a study of blood T cell repertoires in COVID-19 (dated by TCRdb to the early 2020s). Turning to the overall study: The collaborator samples originated in the United States, Italy and Spain and spanned the acute and convalescent phases of COVID-19. A de-identified subject ID, COVID-19 status, age in years and sex were almost always included in the sample metadata. The prospective study material was composed of cDNA or gDNA derived from T cells, B-cell-depleted T cells, or PBMCs. The repertoires were released in a freely available public database intended as a resource for research on the immune response to SARS-CoV-2. Deeply sampled blood TCRbeta repertoires from subjects exposed to, actively infected with, or recovered from COVID-19 were included in the dataset. The samples were drawn from two sources: the first 160 participants of the ongoing ImmuneRACE study, and about 1,300 subjects contributed by 6 global collaborators. HLA class I and class II types, where available, came from metadata supplied by the sample provider rather than from assay-based typing. Study-wide findings and limitations: Clinical and demographic metadata were provided uncurated, with the amount varying by source and participant.

V is pared back by 2 bases and J by 4 bases, with 6 bases lying between the germline termini. The CDR3 starts with the cysteine, ends with the phenylalanine, and has 12 residues. Only the CDR3 DNA stays, 36 bases, in frame from base 1. CDR1 WSHSY and CDR2 SAAADI were looked up in the germline V gene. Comments on this clone: Its antigen is not yet known. No much larger clone is present one base from it, and per-base qualities are unavailable.

TCRbeta CDR3 regions were amplified from genomic DNA using the immunoSEQ Assay, a bias-controlled multiplex PCR. The study's own analysis went as follows. The number of nucleated cells in each sample was estimated from the amplification of reference gene primers within the assay. To quantify the absolute abundance of each unique TCRbeta CDR3 rearrangement, sequence reads were collapsed and filtered. For each sample, productive Simpson clonality was calculated as the square root of Simpson's diversity index over productive rearrangements. The table was pulled from immuneACCESS by TCRdb, which kept in-frame rearrangements only. Such tables lose some clones; where checked, under half of the loss comes from unresolved V genes, and the rest has no known cause. V and J calls and clone size are copied from that table; D and trimming were computed from the DNA. Counted in this sample were approximately 100,000 clones; 65% to 75% of them appeared once. The ten largest make up more than 0.8% of the sample.

Each collaborating institution followed its own protocols to collect whole blood in K2EDTA tubes. For TCRbeta analysis, collaborator samples were shipped as frozen whole blood, as isolated PBMCs, or as DNA extracted from either sample type. The clonotype originates from a human donor with acute or convalescent COVID-19. The donor label of this sample is uncertain. The sequence links TRBV10-2 to TRBJ2-7; TRBD2 could be the D gene, as 5 bases match. Sequenced sample: peripheral blood. CDR3 protein: CASSERGYEQYF. In nucleotide form, the sequence is TGCGCCAGCAGTGAGCGGGGATACGAGCAGTACTTC.